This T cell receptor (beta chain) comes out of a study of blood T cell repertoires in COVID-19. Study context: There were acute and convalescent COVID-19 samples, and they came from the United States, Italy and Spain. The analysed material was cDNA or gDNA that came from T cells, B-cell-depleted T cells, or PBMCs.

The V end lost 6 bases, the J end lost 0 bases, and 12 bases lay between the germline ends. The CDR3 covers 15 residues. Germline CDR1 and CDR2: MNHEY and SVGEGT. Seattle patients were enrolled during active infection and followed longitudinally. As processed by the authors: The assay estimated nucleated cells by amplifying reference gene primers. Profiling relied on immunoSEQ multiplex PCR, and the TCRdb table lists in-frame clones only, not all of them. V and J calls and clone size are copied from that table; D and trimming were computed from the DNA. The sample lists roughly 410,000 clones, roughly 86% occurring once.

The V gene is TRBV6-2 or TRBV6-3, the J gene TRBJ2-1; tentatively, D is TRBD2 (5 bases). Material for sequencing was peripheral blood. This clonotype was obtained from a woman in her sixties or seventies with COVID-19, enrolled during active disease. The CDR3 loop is CASSSGWSSYNEQFF. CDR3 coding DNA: TGTGCCAGCAGCTCGGGGTGGAGCTCCTACAATGAGCAGTTCTTC.